Below, 31 T cell receptor beta chains from the same sample are listed, as sequenced in a study of T-cell memory formation after mild COVID-19. Each CDR3 protein is one row after TCRdb ran MiXCR on the 5' RACE reads. The sample shows roughly 350,000 distinct CDR3 sequences, roughly an eighth of them seen only once. Sequencing input: PBMCs or a T cell subset sorted from them (not recorded which). These receptors all stem from a man between 18 and 29 years old who had mild COVID-19 (a few samples of this study predate the infection). Cell type and time point are not known.

The gene calls are TRBV6-5 and TRBJ2-1; TRBD1 is a possible D gene (6 bases). CDR3 length: 13 residues. Germline lookup yields CDR1 MNHEY and CDR2 SVGAGI. The germline V and J ends were trimmed by 10 bases and 1 base, with 11 bases remaining between them. The CDR3 reads CATQQGSYNEQFF. The CDR3 DNA follows: TGTGCCACACAGCAGGGGTCCTACAATGAGCAGTTCTTC.

V is TRBV10-2 and J is TRBJ1-2; D gene unclear. The CDR3 spans 16 residues. Per the germline V gene, CDR1 is WSHSY and CDR2 is SAAADI. V was clipped by 2 bases and J by 5 bases, with 18 bases between them. The CDR3 spells CASSEDRVGRFYGYTF. Written as DNA, the CDR3 is TGCGCCAGCAGTGAGGACCGGGTGGGAAGATTTTATGGCTACACCTTC.

This clonotype turned up a few times. The chain couples TRBV9 to TRBJ1-4; possible D gene TRBD1, 5 bases. V lost 0 bases to trimming and J lost 6 bases, with 9 bases between them. Germline V gene sequence: CDR1 SGDLS, CDR2 YYNGEE. The CDR3 runs to 14 residues. The CDR3 region is CASSVGGEDEKLFF. CDR3 nucleotides: TGTGCCAGCAGCGTAGGGGGGGAGGATGAAAAACTGTTTTTT.

This clonotype has just a few counts. V and J are TRBV7-3 and TRBJ2-1, with 8 bases that match TRBD2. Germline V lookup: CDR1 SGHTA, CDR2 FQGTGA. This CDR3 is 13 amino acids long. V shed 3 bases, J shed 8 bases, and the junction held 3 bases outside the gene matches. The CDR3: CASSFGLADEQFF. CDR3 sequence (DNA): TGTGCCAGCAGCTTCGGACTAGCAGATGAGCAGTTCTTC.

This clonotype was seen only a few times. The V call is TRBV6-5, the J call TRBJ2-3; a weak D match, TRBD2 (5 bases). The CDR3 spans 17 residues. Germline loops: CDR1 MNHEY, CDR2 SVGAGI. Trimming pared 7 bases from V and 0 bases from J, leaving 20 bases between. The CDR3 is CASTTHLVGVSTDTQYF. CDR3 nucleotides: TGTGCCAGCACCACCCACCTGGTCGGGGTTAGCACAGATACGCAGTATTTT.

This chain connects TRBV7-9 to TRBJ2-7; a weak D match, TRBD2 (5 bases). Germline CDR1 reads SEHNR; CDR2 reads FQNEAQ (reference sequence). The CDR3 contains 13 residues. The V gene lost 4 bases and the J gene lost 7 bases, with 14 bases spanning the gap. Here the CDR3 reads CASSSPAGVEQYF. The CDR3 nucleotides read TGTGCCAGCAGCTCCCCCGCGGGTGTGGAGCAGTACTTC.

This clonotype has just a few counts. This chain connects TRBV12-3 or TRBV12-4 to TRBJ2-5; D remains unclear. This CDR3 contains 14 residues. V was trimmed by 5 bases and J by 1 base, leaving 11 bases between them. The CDR3 coding sequence is TGTGCCAGCAGTCGACTGGACGGCCAAGAGACCCAGTACTTC. Encoded protein: CASSRLDGQETQYF.

The rearrangement links TRBV2 to TRBJ2-1; D is undetermined. Germline CDR1 is SNHLY and CDR2 is FYNNEI. This CDR3 has 14 amino acids. Trimming took off 3 bases at V and 4 bases at J, with 10 bases between the two ends. CDR3 amino acids: CASSDRTGYNEQFF. In DNA, the CDR3 is TGTGCCAGCAGTGATCGGACCGGGTACAATGAGCAGTTCTTC.

The chain couples TRBV4-3 to TRBJ1-4, with D uncertain. V lost 4 bases and J lost 0, with 12 bases in between. The CDR3 covers 16 residues. Germline V gives CDR1 LGHNA, CDR2 YSLEER. The CDR3 DNA reads TGCGCCAGCAGCCTGGATAGCGGAACAACTAATGAAAAACTGTTTTTT. Protein: CASSLDSGTTNEKLFF.

The V call is TRBV7-3, the J call TRBJ1-6; D is undetermined. Trimming stripped 5 bases from V and 7 bases from J, with 9 bases between. The CDR3 contains 13 residues. CDR1 is SGHTA, CDR2 FQGTGA, per germline. DNA of the CDR3: TGTGCCAGCAGCCTCATGGTAAATTCACCCCTCCACTTT. This gives the protein CASSLMVNSPLHF.

This clonotype has more than one count but fewer than ten. This chain links TRBV4-3 with TRBJ2-5; TRBD1 or TRBD2 may be the D gene (6 bases each). With 0 bases removed from V and 3 bases from J, the gap between germline ends came to 14 bases. The CDR3 spans 16 residues. Germline loops: CDR1 LGHNA, CDR2 YSLEER. CDR3 DNA sequence: TGCGCCAGCAGCCAAGATGGACTAACAGGGAAAGAGACCCAGTACTTC. Protein sequence: CASSQDGLTGKETQYF.

This clonotype was counted many times. The rearrangement uses TRBV20-1 and TRBJ2-1, with 9 nucleotides matching TRBD1. Germline CDR1 and CDR2: DFQATT and SNEGSKA (reference sequence). V trimming: 1 base; J trimming: 4 bases; junction bases outside the gene matches: 8. The CDR3 has 16 residues. The CDR3 coding sequence is TGCAGTGCTAGAGGGACAGGGGATACGACTTACAATGAGCAGTTCTTC. The encoded protein is CSARGTGDTTYNEQFF.

Concerning this clonotype: A much larger clone sits a single nucleotide away, making a read error possible. The chain employs TRBV4-2 and TRBJ2-3, with 8 bases identical to TRBD2. Looked up from germline, CDR1 is LGHNA and CDR2 is YNFKEQ. The CDR3 runs 15 residues. The V and J ends lost 2 bases and 4 bases, in that order; junction bases with no gene match: 5. In DNA form, the CDR3 reads TGTGCCAGCAGCCAAACTCGCGGGGGGCCAGATACGCAGTATTTT. It is translated as CASSQTRGGPDTQYF.

The table lists this clonotype with a few counts. The chain has TRBV7-2 and TRBJ1-5; D uncertain. From germline, CDR1 is SGHTA and CDR2 FQGNSA. V lost 5 bases, J lost 6 bases, and 23 bases lay in between. The CDR3 totals 17 residues. The CDR3 here is CASSPISDPRKGQPQHF. The CDR3 bases are TGTGCCAGCAGCCCAATATCCGACCCGAGGAAGGGTCAGCCCCAGCATTTT.

This clonotype has a count of ten or more. The V and J genes are TRBV7-6 and TRBJ2-7; unclear D gene. The CDR3 sequence is 13 residues long. The ends were cut back, 0 bases at V and 2 bases at J, with 5 bases in the middle. Germline assignment: CDR1 SGHVS and CDR2 FNYEAQ. The CDR3 nucleotides read TGTGCCAGCAGCTTAGCGCCAGCCTACGAGCAGTACTTC. It specifies CASSLAPAYEQYF.

This clonotype was observed at least ten times. This chain uses TRBV9 with TRBJ2-1; D tentatively reads TRBD1 or TRBD2 (6 bases each). The CDR3 loop spans 16 amino acids. V lost 5 bases and J lost 0, with 15 bases in between. Looked up from germline, CDR1 is SGDLS and CDR2 is YYNGEE. Written as DNA, the CDR3 is TGTGCCAGCAGTGAGAACGGGGGCAGCTCCTACAATGAGCAGTTCTTC. Its protein product is CASSENGGSSYNEQFF.

This clonotype was seen at least ten times. The chain carries TRBV12-3 or TRBV12-4 and TRBJ2-1, with D possibly TRBD2 on 6 matching bases. V was shortened by 3 bases and J by 5 bases, with 17 bases between the two germline ends. This CDR3 contains 16 residues. This CDR3 is CASSFPAGTNDNEQFF. CDR3 bases: TGTGCCAGCAGTTTTCCGGCGGGGACGAACGACAATGAGCAGTTCTTC.

This clonotype was counted ten times or more. J is TRBJ2-1 and V is TRBV5-1; TRBD1 matches at 8 bases. Germline CDR1 is SGHRS and CDR2 is YFSETQ. There are 16 residues in the CDR3. The V and J ends lost 4 bases and 2 bases, in that order; junction bases with no gene match: 8. This chain's CDR3 is CASSPGWTGTYNEQFF. CDR3 DNA sequence: TGCGCCAGCAGCCCGGGGTGGACAGGGACCTACAATGAGCAGTTCTTC.

The chain combines TRBV12-5 with TRBJ2-3; D unclear. CDR1 is LGHNT, CDR2 FRNRAP, per germline. Trimming removed 6 bases from V and 3 bases from J, with 10 bases in between. The CDR3 contains 13 residues. This CDR3 is CASGPRNTDTQYF. Written as DNA, the CDR3 is TGTGCTAGTGGCCCCCGCAATACAGATACGCAGTATTTT.

This clonotype was detected ten times or more. The chain carries TRBV12-3 or TRBV12-4 and TRBJ2-1; 8 bases fit TRBD2. The ends lost 3 bases at V and 7 bases at J; junction bases unmatched: 5. The CDR3 runs to 14 residues. In DNA form, the CDR3 reads TGTGCCAGCAGTTTCAGCGGGGGTCTAAATGAGCAGTTCTTC. This codes for CASSFSGGLNEQFF.

The CDR3 here is CSARPRGVHYTF. CDR3 in DNA: TGCAGTGCTAGACCCAGGGGCGTACACTACACCTTC. This chain uses TRBV20-1 with TRBJ1-2; D possibly corresponds to TRBD1 (6 bases). This CDR3 is 12 amino acids long. CDR1 and CDR2 (germline): DFQATT, SNEGSKA (reference sequence). The V end lost 2 bases, the J end lost 10 bases, and 14 bases lay between the germline ends.

This clonotype was detected only a few times. This CDR3 is CASSLQGQAYNEQFF. Here the CDR3 DNA reads TGTGCCAGCAGCCTTCAGGGACAGGCCTACAATGAGCAGTTCTTC. This chain uses TRBV7-2 with TRBJ2-1; 8 bases match TRBD1. V shed 5 bases and J 2 bases; nucleotides not matched to a gene: 5. Germline CDR1 is SGHTA and CDR2 is FQGNSA. The CDR3 has 15 amino acids.

This chain connects TRBV6-1 to TRBJ2-2; D remains unclear. This CDR3 is 16 amino acids long. Germline assignment: CDR1 MNHNS and CDR2 SASEGT. V was clipped by 11 bases and J by 3 bases, with 22 bases between them. CDR3 amino acids: CASPPSRNGYTGELFF. In DNA form, the CDR3 reads TGTGCCTCCCCTCCGTCGCGGAACGGATACACCGGGGAGCTGTTTTTT.

The V call is TRBV6-5, the J call TRBJ1-6; 8 nucleotides agree with TRBD1. The germline gives CDR1 MNHEY, CDR2 SVGAGI. This CDR3 spans 17 amino acids. With V trimmed by 2 bases and J by 9 bases, 12 bases remained unmatched. CDR3 DNA: TGTGCCAGCAGTTACAGGGGACAGGACATATCGGGTTCACCCCTCCACTTT. It translates to CASSYRGQDISGSPLHF.

About this clonotype itself: This may stem from a read error, because a much larger clone lies one nucleotide away. The chain joins TRBV12-3 or TRBV12-4 to TRBJ2-5; no firm D call. The V end lost 6 bases, the J end lost 8 bases, and 16 bases lay between the germline ends. CDR3 length: 13 residues. The CDR3 sequence is CASRSGHTRTQYF. Written as DNA, the CDR3 is TGTGCCAGCAGGTCCGGCCATACAAGAACCCAGTACTTC.

The chain has TRBV9 and TRBJ2-1; a weak D match, TRBD2 (6 bases). Germline assignment: CDR1 SGDLS and CDR2 YYNGEE. The CDR3 runs 14 residues. V was pared by 0 bases and J by 8 bases, with 12 bases between. The CDR3 region is CASSVEGLHDEQFF. CDR3 bases: TGTGCCAGCAGCGTAGAGGGACTCCACGATGAGCAGTTCTTC.

The chain recombines TRBV9 with TRBJ1-1; TRBD1 matches at 8 bases. V dropped 3 bases and J dropped 5; count of bases not matched to a gene: 3. CDR3 size: 13 residues. Germline V gene sequence: CDR1 SGDLS, CDR2 YYNGEE. The CDR3 reads CASSDRQGTEAFF. In DNA, the CDR3 is TGTGCCAGCAGCGATCGACAGGGGACTGAAGCTTTCTTT.

This clonotype was counted many times. V usage is TRBV9 and J usage is TRBJ2-3; TRBD1 matches 9 bases. V was pared by 2 bases and J by 4 bases, with 8 bases of the junction left unmatched. The germline V gene encodes CDR1 SGDLS and CDR2 YYNGEE. CDR3 size: 16 residues. CDR3 sequence: CASSVRQGDNADTQYF. CDR3 bases: TGTGCCAGCAGCGTTCGACAGGGGGATAATGCAGATACGCAGTATTTT.

The chain is built from TRBV7-9 and TRBJ1-1, with D possibly being TRBD1 (6 bases). Trimming shortened V by 4 bases and J by 4 bases, and 16 bases separated the two germline ends. Germline V lookup: CDR1 SEHNR, CDR2 FQNEAQ (reference sequence). The CDR3 extends over 15 amino acids. CDR3 bases: TGTGCCAGCAGCTCCCCCGCGGGGGGCTCCACTGAAGCTTTCTTT. It yields the protein CASSSPAGGSTEAFF. Full variable domain (outside the CDR3, taken from reference TRBV7-9 and TRBJ1-1): DTGVSQNPRHKITKRGQNVTFRCDPISEHNRLYWYRQTLGQGPEFLTYFQNEAQLEKSRLLSDRFSAERPKGSFSTLEIQRTEQGDSAMYLCASSSPAGGSTEAFFGQGTRLTVV.

This clonotype was counted ten times or more. The V gene is TRBV7-2, the J gene TRBJ2-2, with a possible D match to TRBD1 (6 bases). Trimming removed 4 bases from V and 6 bases from J, with 15 bases in between. CDR1 SGHTA and CDR2 FQGNSA come from the germline V gene. This CDR3 is built from 15 residues. CDR3: CASSSQGRVAGELFF. CDR3 DNA: TGTGCCAGCAGCTCCCAGGGGCGCGTGGCCGGGGAGCTGTTTTTT.

The gene calls are TRBV11-2 and TRBJ1-6, with unresolved D. The CDR3 extends over 14 amino acids. V was clipped by 2 bases and J by 14 bases, with 16 bases between them. Germline loops: CDR1 SGHAT, CDR2 FQNNGV. As DNA, the CDR3 is TGTGCCAGCAGCTTAATCCCCCCCGGCCCAGCCCTCCACTTT. It yields the protein CASSLIPPGPALHF.